The 16 T cell receptor beta chains below come from one sample, sequenced in a study of Tregs in tolerant kidney transplant recipients. TCRdb's table, derived via immunoSEQ multiplex PCR, lists solely in-frame clones and lacks some. This table holds tens of thousands of clones, over 95% found once. No antigens are known for them. Specimen: Tregs from blood cultured with allogeneic cells. These receptor sequences come from a human donor in good health.

This clone was observed once. CDR3 nucleotides: TGCGCCAGCAGCTTACAGGGGGGTGGCCTGAATAGAAGGTCTGGAAACACCATATATTTT. It codes for CASSLQGGGLNRRSGNTIYF. The chain joins TRBV5-1 to TRBJ1-3; 8 bases line up with TRBD1. Germline V gene sequence: CDR1 SGHRS, CDR2 YFSETQ. The CDR3 loop spans 20 amino acids. The V gene end was trimmed by 2 bases and the J gene end by 1 base; junction bases not matched to a gene: 17.

The V call is TRBV6-1, the J call TRBJ1-2; maybe TRBD1 (6 bases). The V gene's germline CDR1 is MNHNS and CDR2 SASEGT. This CDR3 contains 15 residues. Trimming stripped 1 base from V and 1 base from J, with 10 bases between. The chain's CDR3 is CASSEETGSNYGYTF. The CDR3 coding sequence is TGTGCCAGCAGTGAAGAAACAGGGAGTAACTATGGCTACACCTTC.

The V gene is TRBV5-1, the J gene TRBJ1-2; a weak D match, TRBD1 (6 bases). V lost 5 bases, J lost 0 bases, and 17 bases lay in between. Germline V gives CDR1 SGHRS, CDR2 YFSETQ. This CDR3 has 16 amino acids. CDR3 region: CASSPLRQDPNYGYTF. The CDR3 DNA reads as TGCGCCAGCAGTCCCTTAAGACAGGACCCTAACTATGGCTACACCTTC. The variable domain in full, completed from reference TRBV5-1 and TRBJ1-2, reads KAGVTQTPRYLIKTRGQQVTLSCSPISGHRSVSWYQQTPGQGLQFLFEYFSETQRNKGNFPGRFSGRQFSNSRSEMNVSTLELGDSALYLCASSPLRQDPNYGYTFGSGTRLTVV.

The chain employs TRBV18 and TRBJ1-1, with 9 nucleotides matching TRBD1. Germline CDR1 KGHSH, CDR2 LQKENI. CDR3 length: 17 amino acids. The V gene end was trimmed by 2 bases and the J gene end by 4 bases; junction bases not matched to a gene: 11. The CDR3 reads CASSPTVGQGLSTEAFF. For the CDR3, the DNA is TGTGCCAGCTCACCAACCGTCGGACAGGGGCTTTCCACTGAAGCTTTCTTT.

The rearrangement uses TRBV30 and TRBJ1-2; TRBD1 is a possible D gene (6 bases). The CDR3 sequence is 13 residues long. Germline assignment: CDR1 GTSNPN and CDR2 SVGIG (reference sequence). V lost 5 bases, J lost 7 bases, and 17 bases lay in between. CDR3 sequence: CAWLTGPSPGYTF. In DNA, the CDR3 is TGTGCCTGGTTGACAGGCCCGTCGCCTGGCTACACCTTC.

The V call is TRBV15, the J call TRBJ2-1, with 15 bases matching TRBD2. V lost 1 base to trimming and J lost 2 bases; unmatched junction nucleotides: 3. The germline CDR1 and CDR2 sequences are LNHNV and YYDKDF (reference sequence). The CDR3 is made up of 18 amino acids. The CDR3 loop is CATSRGGLAGGTYNEQFF. DNA for the CDR3: TGTGCCACCAGCAGAGGCGGACTAGCGGGAGGGACCTACAATGAGCAGTTCTTC.

The chain employs TRBV7-8 and TRBJ1-3; 7 bases match TRBD1. V lost 5 bases to trimming and J lost 2 bases; unmatched junction nucleotides: 9. Germline lookup yields CDR1 SGHVS and CDR2 FQNEAQ. This CDR3 has 16 amino acids. In DNA, the CDR3 is TGTGCCAGCAGCGTCCAGGGGGTTAGTCCTGGAAACACCATATATTTT. It is translated as CASSVQGVSPGNTIYF.

The chain carries TRBV5-1 and TRBJ2-5; TRBD2 might be the D (6 bases). Per germline, CDR1 SGHRS and CDR2 YFSETQ. The CDR3 is 13 amino acids. The V and J ends lost 7 bases and 5 bases respectively, with 15 bases between them. CDR3 region: CASSRLVRETQYF. CDR3 DNA: TGCGCCAGCTCCAGACTAGTGCGTGAGACCCAGTACTTC.

The V and J genes are TRBV5-6 and TRBJ2-4; no definite D call. The CDR3 runs 12 residues. Germline-derived CDR1 and CDR2 are SGHDT and YYEEEE. V lost 0 bases to trimming and J lost 5 bases, with 3 bases between them. The CDR3, as DNA: TGTGCCAGCAGCTTGGCGGAAAACATTCAGTACTTC. Protein product: CASSLAENIQYF.

This chain joins TRBV6-1 and TRBJ1-2, with D possibly TRBD1 on 5 matching bases. This CDR3 comprises 13 residues. The V gene lost 4 bases and the J gene lost 2 bases, with 8 bases spanning the gap. Germline loops: CDR1 MNHNS, CDR2 SASEGT. The CDR3 spells CASSGRVNYGYTF. The CDR3 DNA sequence: TGTGCCAGCAGTGGCAGGGTAAACTATGGCTACACCTTC.

This clone was detected only once. This rearrangement joins TRBV6-5 to TRBJ1-2, with D perhaps matching TRBD1 (5 bases). Germline V CDR1 and CDR2: MNHEY, SVGAGI. The CDR3 runs 14 residues. Trimming took 5 bases from V and 2 from J, leaving 12 bases between them. The CDR3 reads CASSRGLQNYGYTF. DNA for the CDR3: TGTGCCAGCAGTCGGGGACTCCAAAACTATGGCTACACCTTC.

The chain combines TRBV11-1 with TRBJ2-3; 10 bases map to TRBD2. Germline trimming cut 4 bases from V and 5 bases from J; bases unmatched to any gene: 12. This CDR3 has 17 residues. Germline V gene sequence: CDR1 SGHAT, CDR2 FQDESV (reference sequence). The CDR3 DNA reads as TGTGCCAGCAGCTCGTACTTACTAGCGGGACGGGTAGATACGCAGTATTTT. It translates to CASSSYLLAGRVDTQYF.

V usage is TRBV7-9 and J usage is TRBJ2-3; D unclear. The CDR3 sequence is 17 residues long. Trimming removed 2 bases at V and 3 bases at J, with 18 bases between. Germline lookup yields CDR1 SEHNR and CDR2 FQNEAQ (reference sequence). CDR3 nucleotides: TGTGCCAGCAGCTTAAAATTTGTTTTAGAAGATACAGATACGCAGTATTTT. Its protein is CASSLKFVLEDTDTQYF.

The chain links TRBV7-2 to TRBJ1-3, with D unclear. The CDR3 sequence is 14 residues long. The germline V gene has CDR1 SGHTA and CDR2 FQGNSA. V lost 1 base and J lost 0, with 4 bases in between. CDR3 sequence (DNA): TGTGCCAGCAGCTTAGGCATCTCTGGAAACACCATATATTTT. Amino acid sequence: CASSLGISGNTIYF.

The chain joins TRBV15 to TRBJ1-3, with D tentatively TRBD1 (6 bases). There are 17 residues in the CDR3. V lost 0 bases to trimming and J lost 3 bases, with 15 bases between them. CDR1 and CDR2 from the germline V gene are LNHNV and YYDKDF (reference sequence). The CDR3 here is CATSRDLSRGVGNTIYF. Written as DNA, the CDR3 is TGTGCCACCAGCAGAGATCTCAGCAGGGGAGTTGGAAACACCATATATTTT.

The chain employs TRBV4-2 and TRBJ2-7; D is ambiguous. Trimming cost V 2 bases and J 2 bases, with 13 bases left between them. Germline lookup yields CDR1 LGHNA and CDR2 YNFKEQ. CDR3 length equals 15 residues. The CDR3 DNA is TGTGCCAGCAGCCAAACGGGCCGAACCCCCTACGAGCAGTACTTC. Its translation is CASSQTGRTPYEQYF.